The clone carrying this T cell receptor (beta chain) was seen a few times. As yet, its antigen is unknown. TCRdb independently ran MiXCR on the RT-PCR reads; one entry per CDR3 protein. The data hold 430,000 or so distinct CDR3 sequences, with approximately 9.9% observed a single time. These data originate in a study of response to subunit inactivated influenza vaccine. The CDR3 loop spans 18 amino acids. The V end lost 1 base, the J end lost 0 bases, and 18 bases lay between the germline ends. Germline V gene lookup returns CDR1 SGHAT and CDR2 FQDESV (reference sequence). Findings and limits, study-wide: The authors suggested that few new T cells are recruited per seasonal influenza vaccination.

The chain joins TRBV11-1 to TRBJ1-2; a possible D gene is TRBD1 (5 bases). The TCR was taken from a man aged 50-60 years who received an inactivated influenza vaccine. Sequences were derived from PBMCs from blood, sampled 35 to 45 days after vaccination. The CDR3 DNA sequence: TGTGCCAGCAGCTTAGTATCATTCCGAAGGACACCTAACTATGGCTACACCTTC. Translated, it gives CASSLVSFRRTPNYGYTF. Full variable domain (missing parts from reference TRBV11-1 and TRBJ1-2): EAEVAQSPRYKITEKSQAVAFWCDPISGHATLYWYRQILGQGPELLVQFQDESVVDDSQLPKDRFSAERLKGVDSTLKIQPAELGDSAMYLCASSLVSFRRTPNYGYTFGSGTRLTVV.